This record covers a single T cell receptor beta chain. The same CDR3 is also encoded by other DNA sequences in this sample. The entry originates in a study of blood T cell repertoires in COVID-19. At the level of the study: The samples span acute and convalescent COVID-19 from the United States, Italy and Spain. Sample material is recorded as cDNA or gDNA derived from T cells, B-cell-depleted T cells, or PBMCs.

Authors' processing steps: Nucleated cell counts were estimated from reference gene primer amplification. Profiled with immunoSEQ multiplex PCR; TCRdb holds only in-frame clones, not every one. That table is the source of V, J and clone size, and D and trimming were worked out from the DNA. The sample includes about 260,000 clones, 88% seen only once; the top ten take 0.65% to 0.8%. The V and J ends lost 6 bases and 0 bases respectively, with 8 bases between them. The CDR3 is made up of 14 amino acids. Germline lookup yields CDR1 MNHEY and CDR2 SVGAGI. The chain couples TRBV6-5 to TRBJ1-4, with unresolved D. This sequence was found in a human donor in a cohort sampled during active COVID-19. The sequencing sample was made of peripheral blood. DNA of the CDR3: TGTGCCAGCAGCCGTACTGCAACTAATGAAAAACTGTTTTTT. This translates into CASSRTATNEKLFF.